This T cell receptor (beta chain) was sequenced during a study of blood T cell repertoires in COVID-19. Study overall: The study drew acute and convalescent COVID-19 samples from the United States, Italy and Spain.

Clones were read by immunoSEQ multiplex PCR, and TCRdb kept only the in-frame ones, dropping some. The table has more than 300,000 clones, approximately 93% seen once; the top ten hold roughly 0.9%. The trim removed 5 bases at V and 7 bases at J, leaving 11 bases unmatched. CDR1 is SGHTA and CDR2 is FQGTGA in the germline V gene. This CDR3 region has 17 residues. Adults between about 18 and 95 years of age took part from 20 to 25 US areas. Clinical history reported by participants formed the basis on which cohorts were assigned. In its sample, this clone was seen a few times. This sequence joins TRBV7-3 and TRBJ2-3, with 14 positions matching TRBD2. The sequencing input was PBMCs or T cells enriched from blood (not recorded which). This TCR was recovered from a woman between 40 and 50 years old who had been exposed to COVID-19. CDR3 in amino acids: CASSRSPGTSGRHTQYF. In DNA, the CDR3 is TGTGCCAGCAGCCGATCCCCCGGGACTAGCGGGAGACATACGCAGTATTTT.